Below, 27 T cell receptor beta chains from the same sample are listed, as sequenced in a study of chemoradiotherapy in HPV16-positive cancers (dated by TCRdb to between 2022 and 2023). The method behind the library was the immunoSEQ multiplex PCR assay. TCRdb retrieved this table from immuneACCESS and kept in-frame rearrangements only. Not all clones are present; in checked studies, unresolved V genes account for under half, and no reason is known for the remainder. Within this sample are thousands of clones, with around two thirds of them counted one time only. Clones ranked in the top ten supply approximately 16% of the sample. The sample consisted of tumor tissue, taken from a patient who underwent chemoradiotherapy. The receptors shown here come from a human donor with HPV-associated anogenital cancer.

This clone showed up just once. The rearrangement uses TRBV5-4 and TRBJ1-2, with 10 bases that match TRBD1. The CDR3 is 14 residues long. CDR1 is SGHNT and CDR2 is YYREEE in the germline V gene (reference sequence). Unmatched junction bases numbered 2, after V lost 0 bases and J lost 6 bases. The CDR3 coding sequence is TGTGCCAGCAGCTTGGTTGGGACAGGGGATGGCTACACCTTC. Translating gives CASSLVGTGDGYTF.

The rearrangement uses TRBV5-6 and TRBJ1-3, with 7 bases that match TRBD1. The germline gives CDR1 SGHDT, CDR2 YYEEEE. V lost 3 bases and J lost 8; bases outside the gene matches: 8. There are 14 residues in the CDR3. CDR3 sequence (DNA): TGTGCCAGCAGCTCTCCTGGGACAGCGGACACCATATATTTT. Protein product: CASSSPGTADTIYF.

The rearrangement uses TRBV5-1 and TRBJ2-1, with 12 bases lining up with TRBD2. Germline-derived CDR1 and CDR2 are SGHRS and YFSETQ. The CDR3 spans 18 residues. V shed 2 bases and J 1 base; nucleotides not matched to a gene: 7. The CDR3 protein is CASSFGLAGNPSYNEQFF. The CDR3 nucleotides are TGCGCCAGCAGCTTCGGACTAGCGGGAAACCCTTCCTACAATGAGCAGTTCTTC.

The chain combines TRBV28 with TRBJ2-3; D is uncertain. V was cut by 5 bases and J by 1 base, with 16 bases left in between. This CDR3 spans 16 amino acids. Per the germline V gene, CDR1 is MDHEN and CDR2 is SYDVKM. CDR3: CASSPTRFLGTDTQYF. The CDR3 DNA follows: TGTGCCAGCAGTCCTACCCGGTTTCTAGGCACAGATACGCAGTATTTT.

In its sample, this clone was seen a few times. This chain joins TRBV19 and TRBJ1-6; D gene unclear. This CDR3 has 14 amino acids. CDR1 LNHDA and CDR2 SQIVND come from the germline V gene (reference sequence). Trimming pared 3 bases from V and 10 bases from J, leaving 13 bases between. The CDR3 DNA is TGTGCCAGTAGTATGTTGAGGACGGAATCACCCCTCCACTTT. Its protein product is CASSMLRTESPLHF.

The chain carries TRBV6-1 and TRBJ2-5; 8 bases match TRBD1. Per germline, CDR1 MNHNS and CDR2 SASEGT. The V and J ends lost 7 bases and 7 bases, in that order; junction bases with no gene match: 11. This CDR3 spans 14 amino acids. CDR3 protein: CASTLDRVEWTQYF. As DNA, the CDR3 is TGTGCCAGCACCTTGGACAGGGTGGAATGGACCCAGTACTTC.

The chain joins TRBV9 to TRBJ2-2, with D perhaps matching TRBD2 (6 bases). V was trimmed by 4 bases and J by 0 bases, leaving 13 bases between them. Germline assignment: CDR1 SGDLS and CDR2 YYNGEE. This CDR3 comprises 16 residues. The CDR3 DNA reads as TGTGCCAGCAGCCTTCGGGGGACCCCGAACACCGGGGAGCTGTTTTTT. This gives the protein CASSLRGTPNTGELFF.

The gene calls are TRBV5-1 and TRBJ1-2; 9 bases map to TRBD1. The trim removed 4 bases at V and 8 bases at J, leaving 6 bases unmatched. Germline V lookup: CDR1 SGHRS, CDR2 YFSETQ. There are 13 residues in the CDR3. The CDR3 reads CASSPATGGGYTF. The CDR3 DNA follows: TGCGCCAGCAGCCCAGCCACAGGGGGCGGCTACACCTTC. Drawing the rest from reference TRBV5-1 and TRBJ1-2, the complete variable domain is KAGVTQTPRYLIKTRGQQVTLSCSPISGHRSVSWYQQTPGQGLQFLFEYFSETQRNKGNFPGRFSGRQFSNSRSEMNVSTLELGDSALYLCASSPATGGGYTFGSGTRLTVV.

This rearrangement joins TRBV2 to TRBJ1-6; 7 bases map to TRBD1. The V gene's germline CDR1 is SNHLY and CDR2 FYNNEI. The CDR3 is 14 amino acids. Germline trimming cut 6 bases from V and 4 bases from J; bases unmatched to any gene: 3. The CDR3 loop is CASSRDRYNSPLHF. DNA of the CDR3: TGTGCCAGCAGCCGGGACAGATATAATTCACCCCTCCACTTT.

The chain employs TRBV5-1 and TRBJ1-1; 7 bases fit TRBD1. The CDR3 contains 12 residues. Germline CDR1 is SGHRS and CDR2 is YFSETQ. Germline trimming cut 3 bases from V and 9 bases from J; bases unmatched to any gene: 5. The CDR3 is CASSSLQGKAFF. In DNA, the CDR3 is TGCGCCAGCAGCTCATTACAGGGGAAAGCTTTCTTT.

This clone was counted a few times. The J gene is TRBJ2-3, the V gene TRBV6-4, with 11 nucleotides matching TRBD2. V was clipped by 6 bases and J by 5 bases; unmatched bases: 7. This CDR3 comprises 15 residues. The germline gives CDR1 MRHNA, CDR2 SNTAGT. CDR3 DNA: TGTGCCAGCAGCCCGACTAGCGGGGAAGGAGATACGCAGTATTTT. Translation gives CASSPTSGEGDTQYF.

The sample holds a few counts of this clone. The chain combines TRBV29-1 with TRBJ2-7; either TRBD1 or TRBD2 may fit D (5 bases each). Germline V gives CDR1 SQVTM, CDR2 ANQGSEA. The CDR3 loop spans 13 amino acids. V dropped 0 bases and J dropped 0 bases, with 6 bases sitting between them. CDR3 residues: CSVEDGTSYEQYF. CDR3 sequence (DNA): TGCAGCGTTGAAGATGGGACCTCCTACGAGCAGTACTTC.

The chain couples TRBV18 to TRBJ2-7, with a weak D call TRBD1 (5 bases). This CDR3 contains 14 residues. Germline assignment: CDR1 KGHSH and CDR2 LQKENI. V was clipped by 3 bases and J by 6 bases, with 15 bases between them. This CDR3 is CASSPLEGVSEQYF. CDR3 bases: TGTGCCAGCTCACCCCTTGAAGGGGTATCCGAGCAGTACTTC.

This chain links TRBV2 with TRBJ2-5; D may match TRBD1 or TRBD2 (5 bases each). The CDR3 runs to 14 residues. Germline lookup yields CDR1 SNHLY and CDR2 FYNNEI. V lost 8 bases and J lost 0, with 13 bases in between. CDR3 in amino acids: CASWGSGDQETQYF. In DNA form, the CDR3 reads TGTGCCAGCTGGGGGAGTGGGGACCAAGAGACCCAGTACTTC.

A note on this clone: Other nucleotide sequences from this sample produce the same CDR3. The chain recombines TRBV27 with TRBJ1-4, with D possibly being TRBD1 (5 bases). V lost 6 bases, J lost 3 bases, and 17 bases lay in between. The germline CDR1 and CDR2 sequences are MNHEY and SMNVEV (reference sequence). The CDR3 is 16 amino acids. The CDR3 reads CASSLSLTGANEKLFF. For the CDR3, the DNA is TGTGCCAGCAGCCTTTCACTCACAGGAGCTAATGAAAAACTGTTTTTT.

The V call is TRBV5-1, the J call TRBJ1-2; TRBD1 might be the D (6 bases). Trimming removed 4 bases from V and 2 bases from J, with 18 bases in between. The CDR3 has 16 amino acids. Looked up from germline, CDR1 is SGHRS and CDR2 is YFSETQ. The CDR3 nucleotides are TGCGCCAGCAGCGCGATGTCCGGGACACTAAACTATGGCTACACCTTC. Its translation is CASSAMSGTLNYGYTF.

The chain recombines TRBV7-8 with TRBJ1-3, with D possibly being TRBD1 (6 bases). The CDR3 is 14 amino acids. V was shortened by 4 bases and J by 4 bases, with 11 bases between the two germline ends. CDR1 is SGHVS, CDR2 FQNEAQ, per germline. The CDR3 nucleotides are TGTGCCAGCAGCTCTACAGGGTCCGGAAACACCATATATTTT. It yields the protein CASSSTGSGNTIYF.

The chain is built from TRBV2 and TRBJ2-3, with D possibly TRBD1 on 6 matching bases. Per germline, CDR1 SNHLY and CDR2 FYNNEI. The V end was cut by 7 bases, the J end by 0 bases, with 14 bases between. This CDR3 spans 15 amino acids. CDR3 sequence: CASNAARGSTDTQYF. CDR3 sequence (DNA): TGTGCCAGCAATGCGGCCAGGGGAAGCACAGATACGCAGTATTTT.

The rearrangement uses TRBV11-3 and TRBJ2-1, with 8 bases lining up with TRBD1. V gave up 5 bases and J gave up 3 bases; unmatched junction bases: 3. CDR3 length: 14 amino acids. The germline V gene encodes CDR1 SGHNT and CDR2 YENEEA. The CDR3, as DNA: TGTGCCAGCAGCCGGACAGGGCACTACAATGAGCAGTTCTTC. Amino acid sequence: CASSRTGHYNEQFF.

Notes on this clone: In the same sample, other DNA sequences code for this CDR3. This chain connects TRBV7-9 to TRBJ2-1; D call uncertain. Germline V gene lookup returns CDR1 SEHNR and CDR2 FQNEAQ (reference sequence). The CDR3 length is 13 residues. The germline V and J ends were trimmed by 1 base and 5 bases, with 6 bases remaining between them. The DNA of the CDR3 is TGTGCCAGCAGCTTAGGAGGCCACAATGAGCAGTTCTTC. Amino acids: CASSLGGHNEQFF.

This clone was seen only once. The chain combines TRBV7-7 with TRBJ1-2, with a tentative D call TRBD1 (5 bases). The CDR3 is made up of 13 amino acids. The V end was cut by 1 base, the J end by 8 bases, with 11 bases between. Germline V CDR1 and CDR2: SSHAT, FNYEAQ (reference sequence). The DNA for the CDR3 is TGTGCCAGCAGCTTAGAATTCCGGGGGGGCTACACCTTC. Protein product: CASSLEFRGGYTF.

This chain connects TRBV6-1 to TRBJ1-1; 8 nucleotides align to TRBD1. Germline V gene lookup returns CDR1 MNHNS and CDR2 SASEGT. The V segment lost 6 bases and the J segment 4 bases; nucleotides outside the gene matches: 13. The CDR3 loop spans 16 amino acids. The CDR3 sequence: CASSESFRQGSTEAFF. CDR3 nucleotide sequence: TGTGCCAGCAGCGAAAGCTTCAGACAGGGGTCCACTGAAGCTTTCTTT.

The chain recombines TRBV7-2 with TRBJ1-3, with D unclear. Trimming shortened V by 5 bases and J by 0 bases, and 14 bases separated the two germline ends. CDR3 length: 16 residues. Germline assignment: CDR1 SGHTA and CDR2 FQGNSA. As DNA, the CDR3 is TGTGCCAGCAGCCCCCCTCCGGCGTTCTCTGGAAACACCATATATTTT. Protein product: CASSPPPAFSGNTIYF. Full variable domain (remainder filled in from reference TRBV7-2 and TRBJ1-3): GAGVSQSPSNKVTEKGKDVELRCDPISGHTALYWYRQSLGQGLEFLIYFQGNSAPDKSGLPSDRFSAERTGGSVSTLTIQRTQQEDSAVYLCASSPPPAFSGNTIYFGEGSWLTVV.

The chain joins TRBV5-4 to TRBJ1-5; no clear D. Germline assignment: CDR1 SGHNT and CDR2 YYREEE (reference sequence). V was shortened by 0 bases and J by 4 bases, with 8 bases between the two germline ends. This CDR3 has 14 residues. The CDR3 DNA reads TGTGCCAGCAGCTTGGGGGTGGATAATCAGCCCCAGCATTTT. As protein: CASSLGVDNQPQHF.

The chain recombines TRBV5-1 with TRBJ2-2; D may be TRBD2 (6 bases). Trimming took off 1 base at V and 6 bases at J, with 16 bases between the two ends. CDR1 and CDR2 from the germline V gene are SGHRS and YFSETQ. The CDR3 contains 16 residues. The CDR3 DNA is TGCGCCAGCAGCTTGACCCAACCTAGCGAGGCCGGGGAGCTGTTTTTT. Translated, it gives CASSLTQPSEAGELFF.

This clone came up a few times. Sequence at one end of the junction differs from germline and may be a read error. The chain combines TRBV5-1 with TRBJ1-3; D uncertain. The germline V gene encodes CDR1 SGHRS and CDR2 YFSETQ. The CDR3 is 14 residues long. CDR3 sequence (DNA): TGCGCCAGCAGCTTGGTCTTTGACCTGCCGACGTTAAATTTT. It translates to CASSLVFDLPTLNF.

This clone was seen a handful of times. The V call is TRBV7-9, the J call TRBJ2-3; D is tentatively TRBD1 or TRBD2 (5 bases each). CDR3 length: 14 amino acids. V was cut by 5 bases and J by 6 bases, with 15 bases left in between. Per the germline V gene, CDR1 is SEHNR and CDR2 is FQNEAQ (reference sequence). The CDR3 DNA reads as TGTGCCAGCAGCCCAGAGGGGCCCGGGGATACGCAGTATTTT. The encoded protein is CASSPEGPGDTQYF.